One sample yielded the 29 T cell receptor beta chains listed below, sequenced in a study of human T cells and chemical hapten exposure. From the RACE reads, TCRdb called clonotypes with MiXCR, one entry per CDR3 protein. The data hold 89,000 or so distinct CDR3 sequences, with roughly 8.5% observed a single time. As for time point: pre-sensitization, week 0. Documented treatment: therapeutic diphenylcyclopropenone sensitization with weekly scalp DPC. This material consisted of whole blood, taken in connection with sensitization to the hapten diphenylcyclopropenone (DPC). These receptors were collected from a man aged 35-49 years with alopecia areata. Some clones in this sample may be carry-over from other donors' samples.

This clonotype came up many times. The CDR3 DNA is TGTGCCAGCAGTACTTCCGGGAGGACGGCTTTCTTT. Translation gives CASSTSGRTAFF. This rearrangement joins TRBV6-5 to TRBJ1-1; D unresolved. Per germline, CDR1 MNHEY and CDR2 SVGAGI. The V end was cut by 5 bases, the J end by 11 bases, with 15 bases between. The CDR3 covers 12 residues.

This chain links TRBV24-1 with TRBJ2-1; D unresolved. Trimming stripped 2 bases from V and 6 bases from J, with 4 bases between. The V gene's germline CDR1 is KGHDR and CDR2 SFDVKD. The CDR3 is 12 amino acids. The CDR3 sequence is CATSDWSNEQFF. CDR3 DNA: TGTGCCACCAGTGATTGGAGCAATGAGCAGTTCTTC.

This clonotype turned up a few times. The chain is built from TRBV5-1 and TRBJ2-3; tentative D call: TRBD1 (5 bases). The CDR3 loop spans 16 amino acids. The germline V gene has CDR1 SGHRS and CDR2 YFSETQ. V was cut by 3 bases and J by 1 base, with 15 bases left in between. In DNA, the CDR3 is TGCGCCAGCAGCTCAGCTAGGGGTGTCGGCACAGATACGCAGTATTTT. The encoded protein is CASSSARGVGTDTQYF. Drawing the rest from reference TRBV5-1 and TRBJ2-3, the complete variable domain is KAGVTQTPRYLIKTRGQQVTLSCSPISGHRSVSWYQQTPGQGLQFLFEYFSETQRNKGNFPGRFSGRQFSNSRSEMNVSTLELGDSALYLCASSSARGVGTDTQYFGPGTRLTVL.

The chain links TRBV6-5 to TRBJ1-4; D unclear. Deletions cut 6 bases from V and 4 bases from J, with 15 bases between. Germline values: CDR1 MNHEY, CDR2 SVGAGI. The CDR3 runs 15 residues. CDR3 DNA sequence: TGTGCCAGCAGAACCCTTACAAGCATTAATGAAAAACTGTTTTTT. It specifies CASRTLTSINEKLFF.

J is TRBJ2-7 and V is TRBV9; D not certain. V gave up 0 bases and J gave up 6 bases, with 10 bases separating them. CDR3 length equals 13 residues. Germline V gene lookup returns CDR1 SGDLS and CDR2 YYNGEE. The CDR3 is CASSVAIGFEQYF. The CDR3 DNA sequence: TGTGCCAGCAGCGTAGCTATAGGGTTCGAGCAGTACTTC. Full variable domain (missing parts from reference TRBV9 and TRBJ2-7): DSGVTQTPKHLITATGQRVTLRCSPRSGDLSVYWYQQSLDQGLQFLIQYYNGEERAKGNILERFSAQQFPDLHSELNLSSLELGDSALYFCASSVAIGFEQYFGPGTRLTVT.

This clonotype showed up just a few times. The chain carries TRBV19 and TRBJ2-1; perhaps D is TRBD1 or TRBD2 (6 bases each). Germline V gene sequence: CDR1 LNHDA, CDR2 SQIVND (reference sequence). V was clipped by 6 bases and J by 7 bases, with 22 bases between them. This CDR3 has 16 amino acids. The CDR3 sequence: CASRGSGAGEINEQFF. The CDR3 DNA reads as TGTGCCAGTAGAGGTTCGGGGGCCGGGGAAATTAATGAGCAGTTCTTC.

This chain connects TRBV6-7 to TRBJ2-6, with D perhaps given as TRBD1 or TRBD2 (7 bases each). TRBV6-7 is treated as an ORF (open reading frame) with a function not yet certain. Trimming pared 2 bases from V and 1 base from J, leaving 15 bases between. CDR3 size: 18 residues. Here the CDR3 reads CASSYPTGTKSGANVLTF. CDR3 DNA sequence: TGTGCCAGCAGTTACCCGACAGGGACTAAGTCTGGGGCCAACGTCCTGACTTTC.

This clonotype came up many times. This chain uses TRBV27 with TRBJ1-6; 7 bases map to TRBD1. This CDR3 spans 15 amino acids. CDR1 is MNHEY and CDR2 is SMNVEV in the germline V gene (reference sequence). The V segment lost 7 bases and the J segment 6 bases; nucleotides outside the gene matches: 9. The CDR3 DNA sequence: TGTGCCAGCACTGCCCTGACAGGGCTTAATTCACCCCTCCACTTT. Translating gives CASTALTGLNSPLHF.

There are a few counts of this clonotype. The chain carries TRBV29-1 and TRBJ1-1; D may be TRBD1 (5 bases). The V gene lost 1 base and the J gene lost 2 bases, with 14 bases spanning the gap. The CDR3 consists of 15 residues. Looked up from germline, CDR1 is SQVTM and CDR2 is ANQGSEA. In DNA, the CDR3 is TGCAGCGTTGAAGCCCGGGGCAGGAATAACACTGAAGCTTTCTTT. Encoded protein: CSVEARGRNNTEAFF.

The gene calls are TRBV30 and TRBJ2-3; D remains ambiguous. V lost 3 bases and J lost 3, with 13 bases in between. Germline CDR1 is GTSNPN and CDR2 is SVGIG (reference sequence). CDR3 length: 14 residues. In nucleotides, the CDR3 is TGTGCCTGGAGAGCTTTAAGGGATACAGATACGCAGTATTTT. This sequence encodes CAWRALRDTDTQYF.

V usage is TRBV12-3 or TRBV12-4 and J usage is TRBJ2-5; 8 bases agree with TRBD2. This CDR3 has 15 amino acids. The ends lost 2 bases at V and 1 base at J; junction bases unmatched: 3. The CDR3 bases are TGTGCCAGCAGTTTACTAGCGGGCCCCCAAGAGACCCAGTACTTC. This encodes CASSLLAGPQETQYF.

This clonotype was counted only a few times. This rearrangement joins TRBV5-4 to TRBJ2-3; TRBD1 matches at 10 bases. CDR3 length equals 16 residues. V was clipped by 6 bases and J by 5 bases; unmatched bases: 12. The germline V gene has CDR1 SGHNT and CDR2 YYREEE (reference sequence). The CDR3 nucleotides are TGTGCCAGCATTGCCAGAGACAGGGGGCCAGGAGATACGCAGTATTTT. Protein sequence: CASIARDRGPGDTQYF.

This chain connects TRBV4-3 to TRBJ1-1; D remains unclear. With 0 bases removed from V and 8 bases from J, the gap between germline ends came to 10 bases. Germline CDR1 is LGHNA and CDR2 is YSLEER. This CDR3 contains 13 residues. As DNA, the CDR3 is TGCGCCAGCAGCCAAGAGGGCGGCTCGGAAGCTTTCTTT. Residues: CASSQEGGSEAFF.

In this sample, this clonotype turned up a few times. This chain uses TRBV19 with TRBJ2-1; no firm D call. Per the germline V gene, CDR1 is LNHDA and CDR2 is SQIVND (reference sequence). CDR3 length: 14 residues. The V end was cut by 5 bases, the J end by 0 bases, with 8 bases between. The CDR3 bases are TGTGCCAGTAGTTTCGAGAGCTCCTACAATGAGCAGTTCTTC. Its protein product is CASSFESSYNEQFF.

This clonotype occurred a few times. The rearrangement uses TRBV6-5 and TRBJ2-1, with 9 bases identical to TRBD1. V gave up 7 bases and J gave up 10 bases; unmatched junction bases: 14. The CDR3 totals 15 residues. CDR1 and CDR2 (germline): MNHEY, SVGAGI. The CDR3 protein is CASTSSGTGFFEQFF. The CDR3 nucleotides read TGTGCCAGCACCTCGTCCGGGACAGGGTTTTTCGAGCAGTTCTTC.

V and J are TRBV4-1 and TRBJ1-5; D call uncertain. Trimming removed 0 bases at V and 3 bases at J, with 9 bases between. Germline V gives CDR1 MGHRA, CDR2 YSYEKL. The CDR3 contains 15 residues. In DNA, the CDR3 is TGCGCCAGCAGCCAAGAGGGGAATAACAATCAGCCCCAGCATTTT. Translating gives CASSQEGNNNQPQHF.

This sequence joins TRBV6-2 or TRBV6-3 and TRBJ2-7; D uncertain. CDR1 and CDR2 (germline): MNHEY, SVGEGT. The V and J ends lost 6 bases and 7 bases respectively, with 22 bases between them. This CDR3 comprises 15 residues. This CDR3 reads CASSPGRRVGLEQYF. The CDR3 DNA sequence: TGTGCCAGCAGCCCCGGTCGTCGGGTCGGATTGGAGCAGTACTTC.

This clonotype was observed a handful of times. The gene calls are TRBV19 and TRBJ1-5; D is perhaps TRBD1 (5 bases). From germline, CDR1 is LNHDA and CDR2 SQIVND (reference sequence). This CDR3 has 15 residues. V lost 6 bases and J lost 6, with 18 bases in between. Here the CDR3 DNA reads TGTGCCAGTAGGAACCACGACGGGGCCTTTCAGCCCCAGCATTTT. It encodes CASRNHDGAFQPQHF.

In its sample, this clonotype was seen many times. The V call is TRBV6-5, the J call TRBJ1-2, with D hard to call. Per germline, CDR1 MNHEY and CDR2 SVGAGI. The CDR3 length is 13 residues. The germline V and J ends were trimmed by 5 bases and 2 bases, with 9 bases remaining between them. For the CDR3, the DNA is TGTGCCAGCAGTACGGACCTAAACTATGGCTACACCTTC. It yields the protein CASSTDLNYGYTF.

This clonotype came up a few times. This rearrangement joins TRBV7-2 to TRBJ2-7; 14 bases are a match to TRBD2. Germline lookup yields CDR1 SGHTA and CDR2 FQGNSA. This CDR3 comprises 16 residues. The junction had 5 bases not matched to a gene; V was cut back by 5 bases and J by 2 bases. This CDR3 reads CASSPRLAGGPYEQYF. CDR3 in DNA: TGTGCCAGCAGCCCGAGACTAGCGGGAGGGCCCTACGAGCAGTACTTC.

The chain has TRBV4-3 and TRBJ2-7; the D gene is possibly TRBD2 (6 bases). V lost 5 bases and J 4 bases, leaving 24 bases between the germline ends. The CDR3 runs to 17 residues. CDR1 is LGHNA, CDR2 YSLEER, per germline. The chain's CDR3 is CASSKSRDGSTEYEQYV. The CDR3, as DNA: TGCGCCAGCAGCAAAAGCCGGGACGGGAGCACAGAATACGAGCAGTACGTC.

This clonotype was seen once. Given a much more abundant clone one base away, this may be a read error. V is TRBV11-2 and J is TRBJ2-3; D might be TRBD2 (5 bases). Deletions cut 1 base from V and 5 bases from J, with 13 bases between. The CDR3 is 15 amino acids. Per germline, CDR1 SGHAT and CDR2 FQNNGV. The CDR3 protein is CASSLGTANLDTQYF. Written as DNA, the CDR3 is TGTGCCAGCAGCTTAGGGACTGCGAACCTAGATACGCAGTATTTT.

This clonotype was picked up a small number of times. This sequence joins TRBV5-6 and TRBJ2-1; D gene uncertain. CDR1 is SGHDT, CDR2 YYEEEE, per germline. Between the trimmed V and J ends, which lost 0 bases and 12 bases, there was a span of 10 bases. The CDR3 length is 12 residues. The CDR3 DNA follows: TGTGCCAGCAGCTTGGTAGGGTCTTGGCAGTTCTTC. Encoded protein: CASSLVGSWQFF.

The V and J genes are TRBV28 and TRBJ2-7; TRBD2 matches 12 bases. From germline, CDR1 is MDHEN and CDR2 SYDVKM. The V gene end was trimmed by 2 bases and the J gene end by 4 bases; junction bases not matched to a gene: 3. The CDR3 has 15 residues. In nucleotides, the CDR3 is TGTGCCAGCAGTTTAACAGGACTAGCGGGATACGAGCAGTACTTC. Protein sequence: CASSLTGLAGYEQYF.

Comments on this clonotype: Just one base apart from a much larger clone, this may be a read error. The chain recombines TRBV14 with TRBJ2-7; D is possibly TRBD2 (6 bases). CDR1 and CDR2 from the germline V gene are SGHDN and FVKESK. Trimming removed 5 bases at V and 6 bases at J, with 14 bases between. This CDR3 spans 13 amino acids. CDR3 bases: TGTGCCAGCAGCACGTCTCGCGGGACCGAGCAGTACGTC. This sequence encodes CASSTSRGTEQYV.

This clonotype was seen a handful of times. The chain has TRBV24-1 and TRBJ2-2; TRBD2 matches 9 bases. Germline V gene data show CDR1 as KGHDR and CDR2 as SFDVKD. This CDR3 region has 17 residues. V shed 5 bases, J shed 3 bases, and the junction held 9 bases outside the gene matches. Here the CDR3 reads CATSGPGLAYYTGELFF. CDR3 bases: TGTGCCACCAGTGGTCCGGGACTAGCATATTACACCGGGGAGCTGTTTTTT.

This clonotype was recorded at least ten times. J is TRBJ2-3 and V is TRBV12-3 or TRBV12-4; D is unclear. The germline V and J ends were trimmed by 7 bases and 6 bases, with 11 bases remaining between them. The CDR3 loop spans 12 amino acids. The CDR3 sequence: CASNEAGDTQYF. The CDR3 DNA follows: TGTGCCAGCAACGAAGCTGGGGATACGCAGTATTTT.

This clonotype was observed a handful of times. The rearrangement uses TRBV2 and TRBJ2-2; D uncertain. This CDR3 has 13 residues. Per the germline V gene, CDR1 is SNHLY and CDR2 is FYNNEI. Trimming stripped 2 bases from V and 2 bases from J, with 3 bases between. CDR3 DNA sequence: TGTGCCAGCAGTGAACGTAACACCGGGGAGCTGTTTTTT. Translation: CASSERNTGELFF.

The V call is TRBV5-1, the J call TRBJ2-5, with D possibly being TRBD1 or TRBD2 (6 bases each). Germline V gene lookup returns CDR1 SGHRS and CDR2 YFSETQ. The CDR3 loop spans 14 amino acids. V was pared by 4 bases and J by 2 bases, with 12 bases between. The CDR3 nucleotides are TGCGCCAGCAGCACCCAGGGGAGGCAAGAGACCCAGTACTTC. Translating gives CASSTQGRQETQYF. The complete variable domain, with remaining parts taken from reference TRBV5-1 and TRBJ2-5, reads KAGVTQTPRYLIKTRGQQVTLSCSPISGHRSVSWYQQTPGQGLQFLFEYFSETQRNKGNFPGRFSGRQFSNSRSEMNVSTLELGDSALYLCASSTQGRQETQYFGPGTRLLVL.